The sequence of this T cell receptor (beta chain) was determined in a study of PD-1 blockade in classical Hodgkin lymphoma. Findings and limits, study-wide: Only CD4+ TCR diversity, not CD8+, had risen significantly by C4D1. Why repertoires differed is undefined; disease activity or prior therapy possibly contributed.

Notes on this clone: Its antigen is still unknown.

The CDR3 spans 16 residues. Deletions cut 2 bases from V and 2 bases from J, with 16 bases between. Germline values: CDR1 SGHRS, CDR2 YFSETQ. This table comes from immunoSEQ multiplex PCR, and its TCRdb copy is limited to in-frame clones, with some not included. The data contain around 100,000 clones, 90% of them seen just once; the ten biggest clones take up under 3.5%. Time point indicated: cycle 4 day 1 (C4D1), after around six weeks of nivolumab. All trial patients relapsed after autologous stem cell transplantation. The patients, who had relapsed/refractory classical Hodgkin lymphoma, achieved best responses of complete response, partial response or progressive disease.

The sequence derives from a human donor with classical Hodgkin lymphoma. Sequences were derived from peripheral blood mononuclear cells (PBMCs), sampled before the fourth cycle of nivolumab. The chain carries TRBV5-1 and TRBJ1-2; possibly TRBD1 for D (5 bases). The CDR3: CASSLSYDSTNYGYTF. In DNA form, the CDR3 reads TGCGCCAGCAGCTTATCGTATGACAGTACAAACTATGGCTACACCTTC.